A selection of T cell receptor beta chains follows, all from one sample in a study of T cell responses to AZD1222 COVID-19 vaccine. Assay: immunoSEQ multiplex PCR; the TCRdb copy retains only in-frame clones and omits some. The repertoire consists of 95,000 to 100,000 clones, with about 86% occurring once and the leading ten covering roughly 1.4%. This specimen consisted of peripheral blood, obtained on day 0 of AZD1222 vaccination. The source of these receptors is an adult in good health. CDR3s include the opening cysteine and the closing phenylalanine or tryptophan. Each record gives: D gene, clone size, V gene, J gene, CDR3 protein, CDR3 DNA. A D gene is named only where the DNA matches it firmly. Only part of the rows carry a size: once, few, many, or a class if the clone is expanded.

D: TRBD1; size: .; V: TRBV30; J: TRBJ1-6; CDR3: CAWGTGVYSYNSPLHF; DNA: TGTGCCTGGGGGACAGGGGTCTACTCCTATAATTCACCCCTCCACTTT
D: TRBD2; size: .; V: TRBV15; J: TRBJ2-3; CDR3: CATSPSGGTDTQYF; DNA: TGTGCCACCAGCCCTAGCGGGGGCACAGATACGCAGTATTTT
D: TRBD2; size: .; V: TRBV28; J: TRBJ2-1; CDR3: CASTLRAGGPYNEQFF; DNA: TGTGCCAGCACCCTAAGGGCGGGAGGGCCCTACAATGAGCAGTTCTTC
D: TRBD1; size: .; V: TRBV7-9; J: TRBJ1-3; CDR3: CASSPTGTGGNTIYF; DNA: TGTGCCAGCAGCCCAACCGGGACAGGGGGAAACACCATATATTTT
D: TRBD1; size: .; V: TRBV7-2; J: TRBJ1-2; CDR3: CASSLSSGGTNYGYTF; DNA: TGTGCCAGCAGCTTATCCTCAGGGGGGACTAACTATGGCTACACCTTC
D: .; size: .; V: TRBV5-1; J: TRBJ1-4; CDR3: CASSLQRGNEKLFF; DNA: TGCGCCAGCAGCCTCCAAAGAGGTAATGAAAAACTGTTTTTT
D: .; size: .; V: TRBV28; J: TRBJ2-7; CDR3: CASRPDSFGEQYF; DNA: TGTGCCAGCAGACCGGACAGTTTTGGTGAGCAGTACTTC
D: .; size: .; V: TRBV30; J: TRBJ1-4; CDR3: CAWSVGLTHRGEKLFF; DNA: TGTGCCTGGAGTGTAGGGCTTACCCACCGGGGTGAAAAACTGTTTTTT
D: TRBD2; size: .; V: TRBV6-5; J: TRBJ2-1; CDR3: CASSPGTSGYNEQFF; DNA: TGTGCCAGCAGCCCCGGGACTAGCGGATACAATGAGCAGTTCTTC
D: .; size: .; V: TRBV13; J: TRBJ2-1; CDR3: CASSPLGDNEQFF; DNA: TGTGCCAGCAGCCCGCTGGGGGACAATGAGCAGTTCTTC
D: .; size: .; V: TRBV2; J: TRBJ1-1; CDR3: CASRYSGLPLEAFF; DNA: TGTGCCAGCAGGTACTCGGGACTACCCCTAGAAGCTTTCTTT
D: TRBD1; size: .; V: TRBV3-1/TRBV3-2; J: TRBJ1-1; CDR3: CASSPGDRGRETEAFF; DNA: TGTGCCAGCAGCCCCGGGGACAGGGGGAGAGAAACTGAAGCTTTCTTT
D: .; size: .; V: TRBV12-3/TRBV12-4; J: TRBJ2-7; CDR3: CASVGGRDF; DNA: TGTGCCAGCGTTGGGGGCAGGGACTTC
D: TRBD1; size: once; V: TRBV11-2; J: TRBJ1-2; CDR3: CASSPDRAVYGYTF; DNA: TGTGCCAGCAGCCCGGACAGGGCGGTCTATGGCTACACCTTC